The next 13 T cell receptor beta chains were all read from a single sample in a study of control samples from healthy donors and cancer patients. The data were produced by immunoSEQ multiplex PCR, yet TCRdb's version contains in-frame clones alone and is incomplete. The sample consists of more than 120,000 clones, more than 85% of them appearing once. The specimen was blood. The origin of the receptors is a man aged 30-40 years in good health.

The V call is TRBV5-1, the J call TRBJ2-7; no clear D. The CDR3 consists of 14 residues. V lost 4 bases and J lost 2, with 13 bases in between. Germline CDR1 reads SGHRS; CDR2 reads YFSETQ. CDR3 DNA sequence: TGCGCCAGCAGCAATCGGCAGGCCACCTACGAGCAGTACTTC. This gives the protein CASSNRQATYEQYF.

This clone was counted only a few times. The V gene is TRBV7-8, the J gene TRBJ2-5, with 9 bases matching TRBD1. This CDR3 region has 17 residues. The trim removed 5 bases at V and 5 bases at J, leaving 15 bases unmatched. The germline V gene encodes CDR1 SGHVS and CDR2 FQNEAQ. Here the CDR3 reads CASSDMSSGQGDETQYF. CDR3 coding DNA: TGTGCCAGCAGCGATATGAGTTCGGGACAGGGAGACGAGACCCAGTACTTC.

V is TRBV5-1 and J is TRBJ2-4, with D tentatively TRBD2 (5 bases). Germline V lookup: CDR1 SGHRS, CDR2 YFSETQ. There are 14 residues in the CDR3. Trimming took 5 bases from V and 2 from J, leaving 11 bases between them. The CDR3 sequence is CASREAGSKNIQYF. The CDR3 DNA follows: TGCGCCAGCAGGGAGGCTGGGTCCAAAAACATTCAGTACTTC. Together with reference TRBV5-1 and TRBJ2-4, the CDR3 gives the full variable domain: KAGVTQTPRYLIKTRGQQVTLSCSPISGHRSVSWYQQTPGQGLQFLFEYFSETQRNKGNFPGRFSGRQFSNSRSEMNVSTLELGDSALYLCASREAGSKNIQYFGAGTRLSVL.

CDR3 bases: TGTGCCAGCAGCTTGGGCTCTAGGGGTGACAATGAGCAGTTCTTC. It encodes CASSLGSRGDNEQFF. The chain uses TRBV5-4 and TRBJ2-1; tentatively, D is TRBD1 (5 bases). Trimming cost V 0 bases and J 5 bases, with 12 bases left between them. The CDR3 totals 15 residues. Germline values: CDR1 SGHNT, CDR2 YYREEE (reference sequence).

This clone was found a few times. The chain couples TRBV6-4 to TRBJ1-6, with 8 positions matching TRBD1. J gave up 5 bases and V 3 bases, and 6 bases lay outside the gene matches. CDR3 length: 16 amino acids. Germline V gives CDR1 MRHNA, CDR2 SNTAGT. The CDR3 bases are TGTGCCAGCAGTGAACTGGACAGGGTGGATAATTCACCCCTCCACTTT. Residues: CASSELDRVDNSPLHF.

The CDR3 DNA sequence: TGTGCCAGCAGCCCTGGGACGGAAACCTACGAGCAGTACTTC. Amino acids: CASSPGTETYEQYF. The V and J genes are TRBV9 and TRBJ2-7; possibly TRBD1 or TRBD2 for D (5 bases each). Germline assignment: CDR1 SGDLS and CDR2 YYNGEE. The CDR3 has 14 amino acids. V shed 4 bases and J shed 2 bases, with 13 bases lying between them.

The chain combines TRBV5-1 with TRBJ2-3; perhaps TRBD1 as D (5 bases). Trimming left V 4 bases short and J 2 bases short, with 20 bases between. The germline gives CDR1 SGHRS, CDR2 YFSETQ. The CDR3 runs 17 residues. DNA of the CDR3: TGCGCCAGCAGCCTAACCGGACAAAGGGTCTCCACAGATACGCAGTATTTT. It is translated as CASSLTGQRVSTDTQYF.

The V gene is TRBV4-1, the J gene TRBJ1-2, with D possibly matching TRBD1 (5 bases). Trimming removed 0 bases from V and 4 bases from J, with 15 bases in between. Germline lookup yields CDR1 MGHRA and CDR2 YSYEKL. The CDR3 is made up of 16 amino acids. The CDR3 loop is CASSQEGPQGRYGYTF. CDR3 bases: TGCGCCAGCAGCCAAGAGGGGCCGCAGGGCCGCTATGGCTACACCTTC.

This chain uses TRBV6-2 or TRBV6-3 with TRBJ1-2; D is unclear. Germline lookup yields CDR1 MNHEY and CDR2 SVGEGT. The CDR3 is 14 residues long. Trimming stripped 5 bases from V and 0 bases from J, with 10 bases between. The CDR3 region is CASSPRVTNYGYTF. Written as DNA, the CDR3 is TGTGCCAGCAGTCCCCGGGTGACTAACTATGGCTACACCTTC.

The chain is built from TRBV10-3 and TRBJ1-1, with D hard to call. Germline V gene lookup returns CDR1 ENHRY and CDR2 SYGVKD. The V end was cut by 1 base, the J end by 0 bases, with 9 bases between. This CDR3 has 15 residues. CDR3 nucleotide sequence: TGTGCCATCAGTGAGTTGCAGGAGATGAACACTGAAGCTTTCTTT. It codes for CAISELQEMNTEAFF.

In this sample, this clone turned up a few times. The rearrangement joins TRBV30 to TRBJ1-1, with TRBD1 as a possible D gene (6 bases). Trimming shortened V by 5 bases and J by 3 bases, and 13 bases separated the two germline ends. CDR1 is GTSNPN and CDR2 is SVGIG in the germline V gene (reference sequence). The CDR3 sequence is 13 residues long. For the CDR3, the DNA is TGTGCCTGGTTAACAGGGAGATACACTGAAGCTTTCTTT. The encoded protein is CAWLTGRYTEAFF.

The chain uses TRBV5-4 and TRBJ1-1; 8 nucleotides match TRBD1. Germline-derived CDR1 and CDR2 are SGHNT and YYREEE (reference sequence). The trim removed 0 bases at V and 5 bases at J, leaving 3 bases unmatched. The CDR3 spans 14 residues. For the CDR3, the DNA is TGTGCCAGCAGCTTGGTCAGGGGGCAAACTGAAGCTTTCTTT. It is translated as CASSLVRGQTEAFF.

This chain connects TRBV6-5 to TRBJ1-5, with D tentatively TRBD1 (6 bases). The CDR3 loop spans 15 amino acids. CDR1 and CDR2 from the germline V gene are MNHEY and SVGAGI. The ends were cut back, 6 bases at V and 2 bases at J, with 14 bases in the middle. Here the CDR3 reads CASRAGGARNQPQHF. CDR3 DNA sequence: TGTGCCAGCAGAGCGGGGGGCGCGCGCAATCAGCCCCAGCATTTT.